This T cell receptor beta chain is drawn from a study of blood T cell repertoires in COVID-19. The wider study: PBMCs, B-cell-depleted T cells, or T cells were the source of the cDNA or gDNA that made up the material.

Under the authors' procedure: Estimated nucleated cell counts came from reference gene primer amplification. Here immunoSEQ multiplex PCR was the method, and the copy in TCRdb shows in-frame clones only, minus some. V, J and clone size reflect that table, while D and trimming were determined from the DNA. The sample consists of 300,000 to 400,000 clones, about 88% of them appearing once. V was clipped by 11 bases and J by 7 bases; unmatched bases: 7. The CDR3 length is 13 residues. Germline V gene lookup returns CDR1 SGHTA and CDR2 FQGNSA. The V gene is TRBV7-2, the J gene TRBJ1-4; 10 positions agree with TRBD1. The sample consisted of peripheral blood. The origin of this receptor is a woman aged 70-85 years with COVID-19, enrolled during active disease. The CDR3 nucleotides are TGTGCCGTACGACAGGGGGCGGGTGAAAAACTGTTTTTT. It is translated as CAVRQGAGEKLFF.